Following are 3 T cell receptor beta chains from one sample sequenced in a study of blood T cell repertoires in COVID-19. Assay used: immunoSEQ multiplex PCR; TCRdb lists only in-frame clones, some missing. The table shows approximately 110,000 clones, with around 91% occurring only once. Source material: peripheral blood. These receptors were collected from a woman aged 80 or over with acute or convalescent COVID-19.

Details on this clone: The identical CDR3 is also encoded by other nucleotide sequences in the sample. Here the CDR3 DNA reads TGTGCCAGCTCACCACCGGGACAGGGGAACACCGGGGAGCTGTTTTTT. The encoded protein is CASSPPGQGNTGELFF. The V gene is TRBV18, the J gene TRBJ2-2; 9 positions match TRBD1. This CDR3 is 16 amino acids long. Germline values: CDR1 KGHSH, CDR2 LQKENI. V shed 0 bases and J 1 base; nucleotides not matched to a gene: 0.

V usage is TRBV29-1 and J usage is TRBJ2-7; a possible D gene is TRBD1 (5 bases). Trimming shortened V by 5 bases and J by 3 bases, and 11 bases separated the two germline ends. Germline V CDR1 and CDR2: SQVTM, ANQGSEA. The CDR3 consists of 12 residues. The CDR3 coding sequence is TGCAGCGTTCAGGACACATTCTACGAGCAGTACTTC. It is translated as CSVQDTFYEQYF.

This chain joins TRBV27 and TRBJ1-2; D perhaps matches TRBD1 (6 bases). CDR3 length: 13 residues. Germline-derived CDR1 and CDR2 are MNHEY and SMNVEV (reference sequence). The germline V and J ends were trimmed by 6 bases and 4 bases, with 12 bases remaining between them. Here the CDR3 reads CASSNGGAYGYTF. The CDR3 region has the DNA TGTGCCAGCAGCAACGGGGGGGCCTATGGCTACACCTTC.